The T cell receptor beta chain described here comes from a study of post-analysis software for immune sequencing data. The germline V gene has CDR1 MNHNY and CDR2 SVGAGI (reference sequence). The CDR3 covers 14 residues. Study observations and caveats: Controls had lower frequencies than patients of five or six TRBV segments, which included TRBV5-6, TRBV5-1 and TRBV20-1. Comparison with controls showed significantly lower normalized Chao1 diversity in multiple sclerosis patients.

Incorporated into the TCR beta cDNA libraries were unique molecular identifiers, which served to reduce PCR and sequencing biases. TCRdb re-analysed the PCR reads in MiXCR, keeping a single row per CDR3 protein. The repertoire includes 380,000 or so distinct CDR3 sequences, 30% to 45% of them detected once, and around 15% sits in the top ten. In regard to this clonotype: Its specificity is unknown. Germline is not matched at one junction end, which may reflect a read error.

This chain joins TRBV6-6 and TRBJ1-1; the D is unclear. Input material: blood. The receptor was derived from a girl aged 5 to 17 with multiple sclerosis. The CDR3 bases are TGTGCCGGCAGATTAAGACCGGGGAACACTGAAGCTTTCTTT. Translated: CAGRLRPGNTEAFF.